This TCR beta chain appears in the sequencing data of a study of CD4 T cells in relation to SARS-CoV-2 and coronaviruses. Study details: ViraFEST: roughly ten-day antigen culture of PBMCs, then TCR beta CDR3 sequencing. Negative control cultures got HIV-1 Nef peptides or no peptide. Points from the study as a whole: Crossreactive clones expanded significantly less to SARS-CoV-2 than monoreactive clones.

Points on this clone: Its antigen is not known.

Profiling relied on immunoSEQ multiplex PCR, and the TCRdb table lists in-frame clones only, not all of them. The sample gives under 14,000 clones, about three quarters of which show up once; about 18% is in the top ten. With 6 bases removed from V and 8 bases from J, the gap between germline ends came to 10 bases. The CDR3 is 11 residues long. CD4+ T cells from unexposed donors were obtained before the COVID-19 pandemic (2011-2018). Isolation of CD4+ T cells took place after about eleven days in culture. Fresh IL-2 medium replaced half the medium on days 3 and 7. The origin of this receptor is a human donor in good health. The chain links TRBV12-3 or TRBV12-4 to TRBJ1-1, with D hard to call. The specimen was CD4+ T cells from PBMCs, cultured in vitro. The CDR3 here is CASSPSGEAFF. The DNA for the CDR3 is TGTGCCAGCAGCCCCTCCGGGGAAGCTTTCTTT.